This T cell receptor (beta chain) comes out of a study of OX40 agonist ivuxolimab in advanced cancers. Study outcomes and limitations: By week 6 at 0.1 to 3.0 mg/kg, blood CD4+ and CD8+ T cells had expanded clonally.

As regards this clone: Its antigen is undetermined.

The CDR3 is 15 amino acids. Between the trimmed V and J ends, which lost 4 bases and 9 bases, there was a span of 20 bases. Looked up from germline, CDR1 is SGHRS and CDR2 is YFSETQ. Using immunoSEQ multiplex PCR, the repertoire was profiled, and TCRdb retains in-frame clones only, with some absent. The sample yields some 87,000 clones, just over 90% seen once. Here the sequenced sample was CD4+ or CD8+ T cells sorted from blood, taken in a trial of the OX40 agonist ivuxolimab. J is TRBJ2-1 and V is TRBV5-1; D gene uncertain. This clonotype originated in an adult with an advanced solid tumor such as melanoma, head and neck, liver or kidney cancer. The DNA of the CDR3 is TGCGCCAGCAGCCTCGGGCTAAGAGGCGTGGGTGAGCAGTTCTTC. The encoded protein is CASSLGLRGVGEQFF.